This T cell receptor (beta chain) comes out of a study of T cell responses to AZD1222 COVID-19 vaccine. Turning to the study itself: Recipients boosted at about 4 weeks or about 12 weeks are pooled.

Trimming cost V 5 bases and J 2 bases, with 9 bases left between them. This CDR3 has 14 residues. Germline-derived CDR1 and CDR2 are LGHNA and YSLEER. The protocol was immunoSEQ multiplex PCR, while the TCRdb copy is restricted to in-frame clones and leaves out a portion. Among about 190,000 clones listed, approximately 94% were seen once. The sequences come from peripheral blood, collected on day 0 of AZD1222 vaccination. The J gene is TRBJ2-2, the V gene TRBV4-3; D is uncertain. This clonotype was obtained from an adult in good health. CDR3 DNA sequence: TGCGCCAGCAGCACTCGGACCAACACCGGGGAGCTGTTTTTT. Translation: CASSTRTNTGELFF.